This is a list of T cell receptor beta chains from one sample in a study of T cells after yellow fever vaccination. MiXCR was run by TCRdb on the 5' RACE reads, yielding one entry per CDR3 protein. The sample lists about 320,000 distinct CDR3 sequences; approximately 4% were seen once. The sequencing here drew on PBMCs, taken 15 days after the yellow fever booster vaccination. The receptors derive from a man aged 18 to 29 who received the YFV17D yellow fever vaccine. Both conserved end residues are part of each CDR3. D genes are given only for firm matches. Some rows mark clone size as missing; the rest say once, few, many or name a class of expanded clone.

v_gene: TRBV11-2
j_gene: TRBJ1-1
d_gene: TRBD1
abundance: few
CDR3nt: TGTGCCAGCAGCCCCTTGGACAGGGCGGGAGAGACTGAAGCTTTCTTT
CDR3aa: CASSPLDRAGETEAFF

v_gene: TRBV18
j_gene: TRBJ2-4
d_gene: NA
abundance: many
CDR3nt: TGTGCCAGCTCACCACCGCCCCCAGGCATTCAGTACTTC
CDR3aa: CASSPPPPGIQYF

v_gene: TRBV29-1
j_gene: TRBJ2-5
d_gene: NA
abundance: many
CDR3nt: TGCAGCGTTGTCCTGGGGGGCCAAGAGACCCAGTACTTC
CDR3aa: CSVVLGGQETQYF

v_gene: TRBV10-1
j_gene: TRBJ2-7
d_gene: TRBD2
abundance: many
CDR3nt: TGCGCCAGCAGTGAGAACCCCGGGGGGGTCTACGAGCAGTACTTC
CDR3aa: CASSENPGGVYEQYF

v_gene: TRBV3-1
j_gene: TRBJ1-6
d_gene: NA
abundance: NA
CDR3nt: TGTGCCAGCAGCCAAGATACGACGAGTTCACCCCTCCACTTT
CDR3aa: CASSQDTTSSPLHF

v_gene: TRBV2
j_gene: TRBJ2-1
d_gene: TRBD2
abundance: many
CDR3nt: TGTGCCAGCGGGACTAGCGGGAATACATGGGATGAGCAGTTCTTC
CDR3aa: CASGTSGNTWDEQFF

v_gene: TRBV20-1
j_gene: TRBJ2-2
d_gene: NA
abundance: NA
CDR3nt: TGCAGTGCTAGATATCTAGAGCGGATGAACACCGGGGAGCTGTTTTTT
CDR3aa: CSARYLERMNTGELFF

v_gene: TRBV20-1
j_gene: TRBJ2-2
d_gene: NA
abundance: few
CDR3nt: TGCAGTGCAACTACGGACGGATCCACCGGGGAGCTGTTTTTT
CDR3aa: CSATTDGSTGELFF

v_gene: TRBV7-2
j_gene: TRBJ2-2
d_gene: NA
abundance: NA
CDR3nt: TGTGCCAGCAGCCCTTCCCTAAACACCGGGGAGCTGTTTTTT
CDR3aa: CASSPSLNTGELFF

v_gene: TRBV19
j_gene: TRBJ2-6
d_gene: NA
abundance: NA
CDR3nt: TGTGCCACTAGGATTCCTGGGGCCAACGTCCTGACTTTC
CDR3aa: CATRIPGANVLTF

v_gene: TRBV12-3/TRBV12-4
j_gene: TRBJ1-5
d_gene: NA
abundance: few
CDR3nt: TGTGCCAGCAACTCGTGGCCCTCCAATCAGCCCCAGCATTTT
CDR3aa: CASNSWPSNQPQHF

v_gene: TRBV12-3/TRBV12-4
j_gene: TRBJ2-1
d_gene: NA
abundance: many
CDR3nt: TGTGCCAGCAGTCAATTCAATGAGCAGTTCTTC
CDR3aa: CASSQFNEQFF

v_gene: TRBV5-4
j_gene: TRBJ2-3
d_gene: TRBD1
abundance: NA
CDR3nt: TGTGCCAGCAGCTTTGACAGGGCTGATACGCAGTATTTT
CDR3aa: CASSFDRADTQYF

v_gene: TRBV5-1
j_gene: TRBJ2-5
d_gene: TRBD1
abundance: many
CDR3nt: TGCGCCAGCAGCAGGAAGACGCCGGGACAGCAAGAGACCCAGTACTTC
CDR3aa: CASSRKTPGQQETQYF

v_gene: TRBV7-8
j_gene: TRBJ2-1
d_gene: TRBD2
abundance: few
CDR3nt: TGTGCCAGCAGGTTAAACCTAGCGGGAGTAGCGAGTAATAATGAGCAGTTCTTC
CDR3aa: CASRLNLAGVASNNEQFF

v_gene: TRBV20-1
j_gene: TRBJ2-7
d_gene: TRBD2
abundance: many
CDR3nt: TGCAGTGCTTCCGGGGAGGGTACCTACGAGCAGTACTTC
CDR3aa: CSASGEGTYEQYF

v_gene: TRBV12-3/TRBV12-4
j_gene: TRBJ2-7
d_gene: TRBD2
abundance: few
CDR3nt: TGTGCCAGCAGAAGACTAGCGGGGGCCTCCTACGAGCAGTACTTC
CDR3aa: CASRRLAGASYEQYF

v_gene: TRBV7-3
j_gene: TRBJ2-2
d_gene: NA
abundance: many
CDR3nt: TGTGCCAGCAGCCCCCCTTCGGGGTCGAGCACCGGGGAGCTGTTTTTT
CDR3aa: CASSPPSGSSTGELFF

v_gene: TRBV10-3
j_gene: TRBJ2-3
d_gene: TRBD2
abundance: few
CDR3nt: TGTGCCATCAGTGAGTCACCTAGCGGGGTACTGAGCACAGATACGCAGTATTTT
CDR3aa: CAISESPSGVLSTDTQYF

v_gene: TRBV7-8
j_gene: TRBJ2-5
d_gene: NA
abundance: NA
CDR3nt: TGTGCCAGCAGCTTAGCTCTCGGGCAGATCAAAAGACAAGAGACCCAGTACTTC
CDR3aa: CASSLALGQIKRQETQYF

v_gene: TRBV18
j_gene: TRBJ2-1
d_gene: NA
abundance: few
CDR3nt: TGTGCCAGCTCACCATTTTCGGACTCCAGGGCCAATGAGCAGTTCTTC
CDR3aa: CASSPFSDSRANEQFF

v_gene: TRBV7-2
j_gene: TRBJ1-1
d_gene: NA
abundance: NA
CDR3nt: TGTGCCAGCAGCTACCTATTTGGGGGCGCCACTGAAGCTTTCTTT
CDR3aa: CASSYLFGGATEAFF

v_gene: TRBV12-3/TRBV12-4
j_gene: TRBJ1-1
d_gene: NA
abundance: NA
CDR3nt: TGTGCCAGCAGTTTAATTGGACAGATGGCTTTCTTT
CDR3aa: CASSLIGQMAFF

v_gene: TRBV20-1
j_gene: TRBJ1-2
d_gene: NA
abundance: few
CDR3nt: TGCAGTGCTCCAGCGGAGTATTATGGCTACACCTTC
CDR3aa: CSAPAEYYGYTF

v_gene: TRBV10-3
j_gene: TRBJ1-1
d_gene: NA
abundance: many
CDR3nt: TGTGCCATTCATCAGACCCCGAACACTGAAGCTTTCTTT
CDR3aa: CAIHQTPNTEAFF

v_gene: TRBV5-1
j_gene: TRBJ2-1
d_gene: TRBD2
abundance: many
CDR3nt: TGCGCCAGCAGCTTGTCGGTTCCCGGGACTAGCTCTATGTATGAGCAGTTCTTC
CDR3aa: CASSLSVPGTSSMYEQFF

v_gene: TRBV5-1
j_gene: TRBJ1-6
d_gene: TRBD1
abundance: few
CDR3nt: TGCGCCAGCAGCTTGGGCGACTTGCACAGGGGGCTGGGTTCACCCCTCCACTTT
CDR3aa: CASSLGDLHRGLGSPLHF

v_gene: TRBV20-1
j_gene: TRBJ1-1
d_gene: TRBD1
abundance: many
CDR3nt: TGCAGTGCTTTTAGTTCGACAGGGCTGAACACTGAAGCTTTCTTT
CDR3aa: CSAFSSTGLNTEAFF

v_gene: TRBV7-3
j_gene: TRBJ2-1
d_gene: TRBD2
abundance: NA
CDR3nt: TGTGCCAGCAGCTTACTAGCGGGAAAACACAATGAGCAGTTCTTC
CDR3aa: CASSLLAGKHNEQFF

v_gene: TRBV28
j_gene: TRBJ1-2
d_gene: NA
abundance: few
CDR3nt: TGTGCCAGCAGTTTCCGGACACAACCCAGCTATGGCTACACCTTC
CDR3aa: CASSFRTQPSYGYTF

v_gene: TRBV6-5
j_gene: TRBJ1-1
d_gene: TRBD1
abundance: many
CDR3nt: TGTGCCAGCAGTTACGCTGATACCGGGACAGGGGGTTGGACTGAAGCTTTCTTT
CDR3aa: CASSYADTGTGGWTEAFF

v_gene: TRBV19
j_gene: TRBJ1-5
d_gene: NA
abundance: NA
CDR3nt: TGTGCCAGTAGCGGGCCCTTGACTCAGCCCCAGCATTTT
CDR3aa: CASSGPLTQPQHF

v_gene: TRBV6-5
j_gene: TRBJ1-5
d_gene: TRBD1
abundance: many
CDR3nt: TGTGCCAGCAGTACCTCGACAGGGCCCCCCCGTCAGCCCCAGCATTTT
CDR3aa: CASSTSTGPPRQPQHF